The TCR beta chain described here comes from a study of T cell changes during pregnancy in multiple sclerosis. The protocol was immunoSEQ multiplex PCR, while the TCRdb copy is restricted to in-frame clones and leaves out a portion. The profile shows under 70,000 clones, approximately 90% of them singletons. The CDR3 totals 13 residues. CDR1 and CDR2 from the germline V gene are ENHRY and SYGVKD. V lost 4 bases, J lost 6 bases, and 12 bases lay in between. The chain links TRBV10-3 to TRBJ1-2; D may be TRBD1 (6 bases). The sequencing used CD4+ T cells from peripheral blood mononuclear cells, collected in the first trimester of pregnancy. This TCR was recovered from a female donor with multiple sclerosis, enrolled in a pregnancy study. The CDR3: CAISGVKGDGYTF. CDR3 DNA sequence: TGTGCCATCAGTGGGGTAAAGGGGGATGGCTACACCTTC.